This TCR beta chain was obtained from a study of cytomegalovirus exposure and HLA in healthy donors (TCRdb year 2017). For context, the study as a whole: An earlier analysis of under 600 of the donors reported 276 Gb of sequence data and 117 million unique TCR beta sequences from about 200 million T cells. An earlier analysis of around 640 of the donors used high-throughput TCR beta sequencing to judge whether each TCR beta V gene segment behaved as functional or pseudogenic. To predict cytomegalovirus infection status, the study brought together high-throughput TCR immunosequencing, statistical association of individual TCRs with disease status, and machine learning. The study was designed to test whether signatures of past pathogen exposure could be identified by cataloging public T cell receptors. To study patterns of TCR occurrence, a later analysis re-analyzed previously published TCR beta repertoires from around 700 donors and added high-resolution HLA genotyping. In a later genetic analysis, genome-wide SNP genotypes for about 65% of the 666 donors were used, and that subset was treated as a discovery cohort. Approximately 310 gigabases of sequencing data and 70 million to 85 million unique TCR sequences were included in an early release covering 500 to 750 HLA-typed donors. Among about 400 genotyped donors of the cohort, an average of around 250,000 unique TCR beta nucleotide sequences was sequenced per donor, of which about 19% were non-productive. The genetic ancestry cluster associated with self-reported Caucasian donors included 81% of the roughly 360 genotyped donors. HLA typing covered class I and class II loci at four-digit resolution. Donor age, sex, ethnicity and CMV serostatus were compiled together with the repertoire data. Using immunosequencing, the study profiled T cell repertoires from 550 to 750 subjects and related those repertoires to cytomegalovirus serostatus. All discovery cohort repertoires had been generated on a single sequencing platform. Along with the approximately 670-subject first cohort, a separate validation cohort of over a hundred different subjects was used. Typing coverage differed by locus: A, B, C, DRB1 and DQB1 were typed in roughly 629-630 donors, DQA1 in roughly 510, DPA1 in some 570, and DPB1 in roughly 450. A handful of DR-DQ haplotypes were handled as single units for association and clustering because linkage in the cohort was strong. Rather than drawing on any new phenotypic data, the later analysis identified candidate immune exposures from TCR beta sequences and the way those sequences occurred across donors.

Details on this clone: The antigen it recognizes is unknown. Per-base qualities were not stored, and no clone one base away is much larger.

Libraries came from the immunoSEQ multiplex PCR assay. For the multiplex PCR, a mixture combining 60 forward primers for TCR Vbeta segments and 13 reverse primers for TCR Jbeta segments was used. A multiplex PCR assay on genomic DNA amplified the CDR3 region of rearranged TCR beta genes. The Illumina HiSeq System was used to sequence the amplified TCR beta libraries as 87-base-pair reads. The source study handled its data this way. Across the 670 or so repertoires, a later analysis counted tens of millions of unique TCR beta chains, roughly 11 million of which were shared by at least two donors. Raw reads were error-corrected and collapsed into unique sequences with a nearest-neighbor algorithm that merged closely related sequences to remove PCR and sequencing errors. Alignment of CDR3 sequences to IMGT reference sequences was used to assign V, D and J gene segments. For a sequence to be retained, a match of at least six nucleotides to both a V gene segment and a J gene segment was required. A rearrangement counted as productive if the CDR3 had no stop codons and remained in frame with V and J, and every other rearrangement counted as non-productive. Following IMGT convention, CDR3 was defined as the stretch from the second conserved V-encoded cysteine to the conserved J-encoded phenylalanine. The earlier analysis of 500 to 650 of the donors excluded any sequence lacking an unambiguous match to a single V gene segment. In an earlier analysis of several hundred of the donors, V segments were called functional above 56.7% productive rearrangements and were called segregating when the between-donor standard deviation exceeded 5%. To diagnose cytomegalovirus status from the catalog of TCR beta chain sequences, a statistical classification framework was built. A later analysis assigned V and J genes by comparing TCR nucleotide sequences with IMGT/GENE-DB human TR gene sequences. In a later analysis, CDR3 sequences and most-parsimonious VDJ recombination scenarios were assigned using the TCRdist pipeline. In a later analysis, each TCR beta chain was defined by its CDR3 amino acid sequence together with its V-gene family, and reads without a unique V-gene family were excluded. A later analysis removed several hundred highly shared, low-generation-probability nucleotide sequences to deal with suspected cross-contamination and a sequencing artifact. A later analysis calculated a clonal expansion index for each public chain from normalized within-repertoire ranks of inferred template counts. Generation probabilities in a later analysis came from a VDJ recombination model fitted to out-of-frame rearrangements, and those results were checked against IGoR. Hypergeometric tests were used in a later analysis to score TCR-TCR, TCR-HLA and TCR-CMV co-occurrence, with a repertoire-size bias correction applied to the TCR pairs. A later analysis estimated false discovery rates by permuting HLA or CMV assignments 20 times. In a later analysis, co-occurring TCRs were grouped using DBSCAN, with TCRdist sequence similarity added in when clustering inside HLA-allele-positive subsets. Co-occurrence clustering excluded repertoires with fewer than 30,000 or more than 120,000 public chains, plus five with anomalous nucleotide sharing. Drawn from immuneACCESS, this table holds only the in-frame rearrangements with V and J called that TCRdb kept. Clones are partly lost; checked studies trace under half to an unresolved V gene and leave the rest unexplained. V, J and clone size are taken as reported in that table, and D and trimming were inferred from the DNA itself. A total of a few hundred thousand clones appear in this sample, roughly 80% of them only once. Clones ranked in the top ten supply 2.5% to 3% of the sample.

The cohort was made up of 666 healthy bone marrow donors. Cohort members were all nominally healthy when sampled, although unrecorded immune exposures were likely present. The donor tested CMV seronegative and was one of the 352 seronegative cohort members. A peripheral blood sample was collected from each donor, and TCR beta sequencing was performed on peripheral blood mononuclear cells. Genomic DNA was extracted from the blood cell samples with the Qiagen DNeasy Blood Extraction Kit. CDR1 and CDR2 are drawn from the germline V gene: MGHDK, SYGVNS. At the junction V is shortened by 2 bases and J by 9 bases, with 10 bases in between. Including cysteine and phenylalanine, the CDR3 has 13 amino acids. The retained sequence is limited to the CDR3, 39 bases, with the frame set at the first base. General study outcomes and caveats: While some public TCRs were present in many individuals, most TCR sequences turned up only very rarely across donors. Strong co-occurrence of HLA alleles, especially DR and DQ, made assigning TCR associations to individual alleles difficult. Correlated functional status among segregating V segments might be attributable to linkage disequilibrium, but an unknown experimental factor could not be ruled out. In both the original and validation cohorts, the classifier was reported to diagnose cytomegalovirus status with high specificity and sensitivity. The authors suggested that the approach could potentially be extended to other disease states and immunological phenotypes. The earlier analysis of almost 600 of the donors excluded some 16 rarely observed V segments, including chromosome 9 orphons, because counts were too low. In vitro tests confirmed that a few of the cytomegalovirus-associated TCR beta chains recognize cytomegalovirus antigens. In the study, 164 TCR beta chains were listed as associated with cytomegalovirus. CMV serostatus was the only immune exposure information available for the cohort. Only TCR beta chains were sequenced in this cohort, and the absence of alpha or paired-chain data limited detectable features. A later analysis associated 16,951 TCR beta sequences with specific HLA alleles at a false discovery rate of 0.05. A further reported finding was that TCR beta sequences accurately predicted the HLA-A and HLA-B alleles for most subjects in the first cohort. Some IMGT-functional V segments, including TRBV6-2 and TRBV6-3, could not be told apart with the 87-base-pair reads, so those segments were excluded. In a later analysis, HLA-associated TCR beta chains showed more clonal expansion and lower generation probabilities than non-associated chains that were equally common. An association between a missense DCLRE1C variant and V-gene and J-gene trimming of TCR beta chains was found in a later genetic analysis and replicated in an independent cohort. In an earlier analysis of roughly 560 of the donors, most TCR beta V segments were observed in productive rearrangements about 87% or about 30% of the time, broadly matching IMGT annotations. A cluster of highly shared sequence variants was judged likely to represent a technical artifact of the sequencing pipeline. In a later analysis, TCR association rates were found to vary across HLA loci, with the most associated TCRs seen for DRB1 alleles and the fewest for HLA-C alleles. According to a later genetic analysis, donors in an Asian-associated ancestry cluster had fewer N-insertions in productive TCRs than the approximately 700-donor mean. A later analysis reported that several top co-occurrence clusters appeared linked to parvovirus B19, influenza, CMV and Epstein-Barr virus. Because HLA typing was unavailable for some donors at each locus, only the typed subset was used in association tests. The presence/absence analyses assumed that sequencing depth was roughly uniform across donors, and that assumption may not be true. A later analysis found that most CMV-associated TCR beta chains appeared HLA-restricted, with HLA associations seemingly driven largely by CMV exposure.

The receptor's source is a man aged 25 to 40 in good health and CMV-seronegative. This sequence uses TRBV25-1 and TRBJ2-2; the D gene lacks a confident call. Material: PBMCs. Here the CDR3 is given as CASSELFLRELFF. The bases read TGTGCCAGCAGTGAACTATTTCTCAGGGAGCTGTTTTTT.